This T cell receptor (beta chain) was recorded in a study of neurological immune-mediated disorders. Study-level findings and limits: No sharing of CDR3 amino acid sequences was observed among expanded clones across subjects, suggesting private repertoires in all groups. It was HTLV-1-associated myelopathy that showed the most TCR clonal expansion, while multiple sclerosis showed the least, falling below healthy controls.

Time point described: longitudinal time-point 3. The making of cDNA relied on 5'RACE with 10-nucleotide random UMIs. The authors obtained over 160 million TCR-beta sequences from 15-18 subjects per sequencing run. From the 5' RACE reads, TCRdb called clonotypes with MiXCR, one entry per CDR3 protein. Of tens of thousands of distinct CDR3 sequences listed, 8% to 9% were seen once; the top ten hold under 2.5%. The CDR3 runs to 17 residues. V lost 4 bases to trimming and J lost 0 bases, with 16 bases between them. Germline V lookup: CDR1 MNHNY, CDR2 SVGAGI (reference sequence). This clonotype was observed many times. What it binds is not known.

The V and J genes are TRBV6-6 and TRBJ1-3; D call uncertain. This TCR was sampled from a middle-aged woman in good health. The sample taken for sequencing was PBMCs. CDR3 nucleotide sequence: TGTGCCAGCAGTTCAACGTTCGGGGTCTCCTCTGGAAACACCATATATTTT. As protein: CASSSTFGVSSGNTIYF.